What follows are 26 T cell receptor beta chains derived from one specimen sequenced in a study of blood T cell repertoires in COVID-19. The method was immunoSEQ multiplex PCR; TCRdb's version includes in-frame clones alone and lacks a portion of them. The data hold about 190,000 clones, with roughly 80% observed a single time. The sample comprised PBMCs or T cells enriched from blood (not recorded which). These receptors all come from a woman aged 45-60 years who had recovered from COVID-19.

The rearrangement links TRBV27 to TRBJ2-1, with a possible D match to TRBD1 (5 bases). The CDR3 totals 17 residues. Trimming pared 4 bases from V and 0 bases from J, leaving 16 bases between. Germline V CDR1 and CDR2: MNHEY, SMNVEV (reference sequence). DNA of the CDR3: TGTGCCAGCAGTTCCCCCCGACAGAGCTCCTCCTACAATGAGCAGTTCTTC. Protein: CASSSPRQSSSYNEQFF.

The chain employs TRBV5-1 and TRBJ2-3, with a tentative D call TRBD2 (6 bases). The length of the CDR3 is 17 residues. In germline, CDR1 is SGHRS, CDR2 YFSETQ. V was shortened by 0 bases and J by 1 base, with 15 bases between the two germline ends. The CDR3 loop is CASSLDGRRDRTDTQYF. The CDR3 DNA sequence: TGCGCCAGCAGCTTGGACGGTCGGCGGGACCGCACAGATACGCAGTATTTT.

The chain combines TRBV4-1 with TRBJ2-2; D unclear. V dropped 2 bases and J dropped 7 bases, with 11 bases sitting between them. The length of the CDR3 is 14 residues. Germline V lookup: CDR1 MGHRA, CDR2 YSYEKL. Here the CDR3 DNA reads TGCGCCAGCAGCCAATATTCTGTATACGGGGAGCTGTTTTTT. Residues: CASSQYSVYGELFF.

The chain combines TRBV18 with TRBJ2-7, with TRBD2 identical over 8 bases. Unmatched junction bases numbered 11, after V lost 3 bases and J lost 7 bases. This CDR3 contains 15 residues. Per germline, CDR1 KGHSH and CDR2 LQKENI. The CDR3 DNA sequence: TGTGCCAGCTCACCTCCCACGGGAGGGCCCGGGGAGCAGTACTTC. As protein: CASSPPTGGPGEQYF. Full variable domain (remainder filled in from reference TRBV18 and TRBJ2-7): NAGVMQNPRHLVRRRGQEARLRCSPMKGHSHVYWYRQLPEEGLKFMVYLQKENIIDESGMPKERFSAEFPKEGPSILRIQQVVRGDSAAYFCASSPPTGGPGEQYFGPGTRLTVT.

This clone was seen more than once but under ten times. The chain carries TRBV3-1 (or the pseudogene TRBV3-2) and TRBJ1-1; the D is unclear. V was clipped by 1 base and J by 4 bases, with 7 bases between them. Per germline, CDR1 LGHDT and CDR2 YNNKEL (reference sequence). The CDR3 totals 13 residues. CDR3 sequence reads: CASSQVPSTEAFF. CDR3 coding DNA: TGTGCCAGCAGCCAAGTCCCCAGCACTGAAGCTTTCTTT.

V gene TRBV25-1 combines with J gene TRBJ2-7; 11 nucleotides agree with TRBD2. Germline CDR1 MGHDK, CDR2 SYGVNS. J gave up 3 bases and V 8 bases, and 3 bases lay outside the gene matches. This CDR3 spans 13 amino acids. As DNA, the CDR3 is TGTGCCAGCGGTCTAGCGGGAGGCTACGAGCAGTACTTC. It yields the protein CASGLAGGYEQYF.

The chain has TRBV7-6 and TRBJ1-4; possibly TRBD1 for D (5 bases). The CDR3 loop spans 15 amino acids. The germline gives CDR1 SGHVS, CDR2 FNYEAQ. The V and J ends lost 1 base and 7 bases respectively, with 13 bases between them. This CDR3 is CASSLEAGNGEKLFF. The DNA for the CDR3 is TGTGCCAGCAGCTTAGAGGCAGGGAACGGTGAAAAACTGTTTTTT.

The genes are TRBV9 and TRBJ1-2; the D is unclear. The V end was cut by 3 bases, the J end by 8 bases, with 8 bases between. This CDR3 is built from 11 residues. CDR1 is SGDLS and CDR2 is YYNGEE in the germline V gene. The DNA for the CDR3 is TGTGCCAGCAGCGCCCCGGGGGGCTACACCTTC. This translates into CASSAPGGYTF.

This chain links TRBV20-1 with TRBJ1-6, with D tentatively TRBD1 (6 bases). Germline assignment: CDR1 DFQATT and CDR2 SNEGSKA (reference sequence). This CDR3 has 15 amino acids. The V and J ends lost 3 bases and 5 bases respectively, with 14 bases between them. The CDR3: CSASKTGHNNSPLHF. The CDR3 DNA is TGCAGTGCTAGTAAGACGGGACACAATAATTCACCCCTCCACTTT.

This chain connects TRBV7-9 to TRBJ1-2, with TRBD1 identical over 7 bases. CDR1 and CDR2 (germline): SEHNR, FQNEAQ (reference sequence). The CDR3 extends over 13 amino acids. V shed 5 bases, J shed 5 bases, and the junction held 5 bases outside the gene matches. For the CDR3, the DNA is TGTGCCAGCAGCCGGGACAGCTATTATGGCTACACCTTC. This gives the protein CASSRDSYYGYTF.

This clone came up once. V usage is TRBV18 and J usage is TRBJ1-5; weak D call: TRBD1 (6 bases). Trimming removed 3 bases at V and 3 bases at J, with 12 bases between. CDR3 length: 15 residues. CDR1 is KGHSH and CDR2 is LQKENI in the germline V gene. The CDR3 loop reads CASSPQGNYNQPQHF. CDR3 sequence (DNA): TGTGCCAGCTCACCGCAGGGGAACTACAATCAGCCCCAGCATTTT.

The J gene is TRBJ2-1, the V gene TRBV11-2; 15 nucleotides agree with TRBD2. The CDR3 runs 18 residues. The V and J ends lost 4 bases and 6 bases, in that order; junction bases with no gene match: 10. The V gene's germline CDR1 is SGHAT and CDR2 FQNNGV. CDR3 nucleotide sequence: TGTGCCAGCAGCTGGACGCTTGGGACTAGCGGGAGGACCAATGAGCAGTTCTTC. Translation: CASSWTLGTSGRTNEQFF.

The rearrangement uses TRBV2 and TRBJ1-1; possibly TRBD1 for D (6 bases). The CDR3 contains 15 residues. Germline V lookup: CDR1 SNHLY, CDR2 FYNNEI. V lost 7 bases to trimming and J lost 4 bases, with 19 bases between them. In DNA form, the CDR3 reads TGTGCCAGCAAGCCGGACAGAGGAGTTACCACTGAAGCTTTCTTT. Amino acids: CASKPDRGVTTEAFF.

The gene calls are TRBV19 and TRBJ2-7; possibly TRBD2 for D (6 bases). The V end was cut by 7 bases, the J end by 2 bases, with 15 bases between. CDR3 length: 14 amino acids. Germline assignment: CDR1 LNHDA and CDR2 SQIVND (reference sequence). CDR3 residues: CASKRTGETYEQYF. In nucleotides, the CDR3 is TGTGCCAGTAAGAGGACGGGGGAAACCTACGAGCAGTACTTC.

V is TRBV30 and J is TRBJ2-2, with 12 positions matching TRBD2. V lost 1 base to trimming and J lost 4 bases; unmatched junction nucleotides: 1. The germline V gene encodes CDR1 GTSNPN and CDR2 SVGIG (reference sequence). The length of the CDR3 is 15 residues. The CDR3 here is CAWSGLAGATGELFF. The CDR3, as DNA: TGTGCCTGGAGTGGACTAGCGGGGGCCACCGGGGAGCTGTTTTTT.

This sequence joins TRBV5-1 and TRBJ1-1; possible D gene TRBD1, 5 bases. The germline gives CDR1 SGHRS, CDR2 YFSETQ. Trimming took off 1 base at V and 6 bases at J, with 13 bases between the two ends. CDR3 size: 14 residues. DNA of the CDR3: TGCGCCAGCAGCTTGTTTCTAGGGACTTCTGAAGCTTTCTTT. Its protein product is CASSLFLGTSEAFF.

This clone was seen only once. This chain connects TRBV27 to TRBJ1-6, with 7 nucleotides matching TRBD1. From germline, CDR1 is MNHEY and CDR2 SMNVEV (reference sequence). The CDR3 totals 14 residues. Unmatched junction bases numbered 8, after V lost 5 bases and J lost 10 bases. The CDR3 sequence: CASSTRQGHSPLHF. The DNA for the CDR3 is TGTGCCAGCAGTACCCGACAGGGACACTCACCCCTCCACTTT.

The chain employs TRBV5-1 and TRBJ2-1, with 8 bases aligning to TRBD1. Per germline, CDR1 SGHRS and CDR2 YFSETQ. V lost 0 bases, J lost 6 bases, and 5 bases stayed unmatched. The CDR3 runs 15 residues. The CDR3 bases are TGCGCCAGCAGCTTGGGGACAGGGATGAGCAATGAGCAGTTCTTC. Translating gives CASSLGTGMSNEQFF.

This chain connects TRBV4-2 to TRBJ1-1, with a possible D match to TRBD1 (6 bases). Deletions cut 0 bases from V and 6 bases from J, with 23 bases between. Germline V gene lookup returns CDR1 LGHNA and CDR2 YNFKEQ. The CDR3 loop spans 18 amino acids. CDR3: CASSQDNYRAEVEAEAFF. CDR3 nucleotide sequence: TGTGCCAGCAGCCAAGATAACTACAGGGCAGAAGTTGAGGCTGAAGCTTTCTTT.

The chain is built from TRBV19 and TRBJ1-5, with D unclear. This CDR3 region has 15 residues. V was cut by 7 bases and J by 4 bases, with 17 bases left in between. The germline V gene has CDR1 LNHDA and CDR2 SQIVND (reference sequence). CDR3 nucleotide sequence: TGTGCCAGTACTTCCGCGGGAGGGATAAATCAGCCCCAGCATTTT. This sequence encodes CASTSAGGINQPQHF.

This rearrangement joins TRBV28 to TRBJ2-7; 13 bases agree with TRBD2. The CDR3 is 21 residues long. CDR1 and CDR2 (germline): MDHEN, SYDVKM. With V trimmed by 6 bases and J by 3 bases, 23 bases remained unmatched. Here the CDR3 DNA reads TGTGCCAGCAGAAGGACAGGGACACCGGGACTAGCGGGACTCGGGGTCTACGAGCAGTACTTC. Its protein is CASRRTGTPGLAGLGVYEQYF. Full variable domain (rest looked up from reference TRBV28 and TRBJ2-7): DVKVTQSSRYLVKRTGEKVFLECVQDMDHENMFWYRQDPGLGLRLIYFSYDVKMKEKGDIPEGYSVSREKKERFSLILESASTNQTSMYLCASRRTGTPGLAGLGVYEQYFGPGTRLTVT.

This clone was detected only a few times. V and J are TRBV10-2 and TRBJ2-3; D gene uncertain. Germline V gives CDR1 WSHSY, CDR2 SAAADI. The CDR3 totals 12 residues. V lost 3 bases to trimming and J lost 6 bases, with 7 bases between them. The CDR3 DNA reads as TGCGCCAGCAGTGACCCAGTTGATACGCAGTATTTT. Translated: CASSDPVDTQYF.

The genes are TRBV29-1 and TRBJ2-7; D might be TRBD1 (6 bases). V gave up 6 bases and J gave up 7 bases, with 19 bases separating them. Germline assignment: CDR1 SQVTM and CDR2 ANQGSEA. The CDR3 length is 13 residues. CDR3 residues: CSVPDGTTMEQYF. The CDR3 nucleotides are TGCAGCGTCCCCGACGGGACAACCATGGAGCAGTACTTC.

In DNA, the CDR3 is TGTGCCAGCAGTTACCAAAGGGGTTATGGCTACACCTTC. Its translation: CASSYQRGYGYTF. The J gene is TRBJ1-2, the V gene TRBV28, with D maybe TRBD1 (5 bases). The CDR3 is 13 amino acids. Per the germline V gene, CDR1 is MDHEN and CDR2 is SYDVKM. Trimming stripped 4 bases from V and 5 bases from J, with 11 bases between.

The chain employs TRBV29-1 and TRBJ1-1, with 7 nucleotides matching TRBD1. Trimming at V came to 6 bases and at J to 6 bases, leaving 10 bases not matched to a gene. The length of the CDR3 is 13 residues. Per germline, CDR1 SQVTM and CDR2 ANQGSEA. CDR3 protein: CSVRQGGSAEAFF. The CDR3 nucleotides read TGCAGCGTCCGACAGGGTGGATCGGCTGAAGCTTTCTTT.

The J gene is TRBJ2-1, the V gene TRBV29-1; TRBD2 agrees at 12 bases. The junction had 5 bases not matched to a gene; V was cut back by 3 bases and J by 2 bases. Looked up from germline, CDR1 is SQVTM and CDR2 is ANQGSEA. The CDR3 runs 16 residues. The DNA for the CDR3 is TGCAGCGTTGAGGCTAGCGGGAGGGGAACCTACAATGAGCAGTTCTTC. This sequence encodes CSVEASGRGTYNEQFF.